This T cell receptor beta chain was observed in a study of OX40 agonist ivuxolimab in advanced cancers. At the level of the study: All patients had ivuxolimab intravenously every 2 weeks at 0.01 to 10 mg/kg.

No patient had autoimmune disease or received systemic immunosuppression. The CDR3 length is 16 residues. Trimming left V 4 bases short and J 2 bases short, with 18 bases between. CDR1 is SGDLS and CDR2 is YYNGEE in the germline V gene. Measured with immunoSEQ multiplex PCR; TCRdb has only the in-frame clones, and not every one. The sample holds under 65,000 clones, approximately 81% seen once. The source material was CD4+ or CD8+ T cells sorted from blood, sampled in a trial of the OX40 agonist ivuxolimab. The V gene is TRBV9, the J gene TRBJ1-2; D is ambiguous. This clonotype was obtained from an adult with an advanced solid tumor such as melanoma, head and neck, liver or kidney cancer. CDR3 DNA sequence: TGTGCCAGCAGCCCGAGTTTCCGGGAGTCGAACTATGGCTACACCTTC. Protein product: CASSPSFRESNYGYTF.